The 18 T cell receptor beta chains listed next were all sequenced from one sample in a study of cytomegalovirus exposure and HLA in healthy donors. PCR involved 60 Vbeta and 13 Jbeta primers. Generated by immunoSEQ multiplex PCR, the TCRdb table keeps only in-frame clones and is missing some. In the table there are roughly 100,000 clones, about 12% of which are singletons. The sample taken for sequencing was PBMCs. Every receptor here comes from a middle-aged man in good health and CMV-seropositive.

The chain has TRBV6-6 and TRBJ1-6, with TRBD1 identical over 7 bases. The CDR3 loop spans 15 amino acids. The V gene's germline CDR1 is MNHNY and CDR2 SVGAGI (reference sequence). Unmatched junction bases numbered 6, after V lost 6 bases and J lost 4 bases. CDR3 in amino acids: CASSEPTGYNSPLHF. In nucleotides, the CDR3 is TGTGCCAGCAGCGAACCGACAGGGTATAATTCACCCCTCCACTTT.

The rearrangement joins TRBV5-1 to TRBJ2-1; the D gene is possibly TRBD1 (5 bases). In germline, CDR1 is SGHRS, CDR2 YFSETQ. The ends were cut back, 0 bases at V and 2 bases at J, with 12 bases in the middle. The CDR3 spans 16 residues. The DNA of the CDR3 is TGCGCCAGCAGCTTGGGAGACAGCGTACCCTACAATGAGCAGTTCTTC. This translates into CASSLGDSVPYNEQFF.

The genes are TRBV7-9 and TRBJ2-7; 8 bases are a match to TRBD2. The CDR3 totals 16 residues. Trimming took 5 bases from V and 4 from J; bases not matched to a gene: 13. CDR1 SEHNR and CDR2 FQNEAQ come from the germline V gene (reference sequence). The CDR3 DNA is TGTGCCAGCAGCCCCCGGTCGAGCGGGAGTTTGTACGAGCAGTACTTC. This sequence encodes CASSPRSSGSLYEQYF.

There are a few counts of this clone. V and J are TRBV7-9 and TRBJ2-1, with 9 bases identical to TRBD2. CDR3 length: 16 residues. V was clipped by 1 base and J by 6 bases; unmatched bases: 7. Germline lookup yields CDR1 SEHNR and CDR2 FQNEAQ (reference sequence). The CDR3 DNA sequence: TGTGCCAGCAGCTTAGGGACTAGCGCGTCAGGCAATGAGCAGTTCTTC. Translation gives CASSLGTSASGNEQFF. Full variable domain (remainder filled in from reference TRBV7-9 and TRBJ2-1): DTGVSQNPRHKITKRGQNVTFRCDPISEHNRLYWYRQTLGQGPEFLTYFQNEAQLEKSRLLSDRFSAERPKGSFSTLEIQRTEQGDSAMYLCASSLGTSASGNEQFFGPGTRLTVL.

This sequence joins TRBV11-2 and TRBJ1-2; TRBD1 is a possible D gene (5 bases). V lost 6 bases to trimming and J lost 4 bases, with 12 bases between them. This CDR3 is 13 amino acids long. CDR1 and CDR2 (germline): SGHAT, FQNNGV. CDR3 residues: CASSRTGAYGYTF. The CDR3 nucleotides read TGTGCCAGCAGTCGAACAGGCGCCTATGGCTACACCTTC.

J is TRBJ1-1 and V is TRBV19, with D possibly being TRBD1 (5 bases). Trimming removed 6 bases at V and 6 bases at J, with 8 bases between. Germline CDR1 LNHDA, CDR2 SQIVND (reference sequence). The CDR3 contains 11 residues. The CDR3 loop reads CASRGPAEAFF. CDR3 nucleotide sequence: TGTGCCAGTAGGGGGCCGGCTGAAGCTTTCTTT. Combining the CDR3 with reference TRBV19 and TRBJ1-1 gives the whole variable domain DGGITQSPKYLFRKEGQNVTLSCEQNLNHDAMYWYRQDPGQGLRLIYYSQIVNDFQKGDIAEGYSVSREKKESFPLTVTSAQKNPTAFYLCASRGPAEAFFGQGTRLTVV.

This rearrangement joins TRBV7-2 to TRBJ2-7; TRBD2 agrees at 9 bases. Germline trimming cut 3 bases from V and 4 bases from J; bases unmatched to any gene: 1. Germline V gene data show CDR1 as SGHTA and CDR2 as FQGNSA. This CDR3 comprises 13 residues. The CDR3 DNA sequence: TGTGCCAGCAGCTTCGCGGGAGGGTACGAGCAGTACTTC. Its protein is CASSFAGGYEQYF.

This sequence joins TRBV7-8 and TRBJ2-1; D possibly corresponds to TRBD2 (6 bases). The CDR3 has 12 amino acids. Between the trimmed V and J ends, which lost 5 bases and 10 bases, there was a span of 12 bases. Germline CDR1 SGHVS, CDR2 FQNEAQ. CDR3 bases: TGTGCCAGCAGCCTTCACCGGGAGGAGCAGTTCTTC. Translation: CASSLHREEQFF.

The V gene is TRBV9, the J gene TRBJ2-7, with D perhaps TRBD1 (6 bases). Germline values: CDR1 SGDLS, CDR2 YYNGEE. The CDR3 runs 15 residues. The germline V and J ends were trimmed by 0 bases and 2 bases, with 12 bases remaining between them. The CDR3 DNA reads as TGTGCCAGCAGCGTAGCCGTACAGGGCCCCTACGAGCAGTACTTC. Translation gives CASSVAVQGPYEQYF.

The V call is TRBV4-1, the J call TRBJ1-5; D gene uncertain. V gave up 0 bases and J gave up 4 bases, with 10 bases separating them. Per germline, CDR1 MGHRA and CDR2 YSYEKL. This CDR3 comprises 15 residues. The CDR3 DNA reads as TGCGCCAGCAGCCAAGACCCCCCAGGAAATCAGCCCCAGCATTTT. Residues: CASSQDPPGNQPQHF.

This sequence joins TRBV29-1 and TRBJ1-2, with 7 bases fitting TRBD1. CDR3 size: 15 residues. Germline CDR1 SQVTM, CDR2 ANQGSEA. J gave up 0 bases and V 4 bases, and 8 bases lay outside the gene matches. In DNA, the CDR3 is TGCAGCGTTGGGGGACAGCTTAAAGCTAACTATGGCTACACCTTC. This codes for CSVGGQLKANYGYTF.

The chain couples TRBV7-9 to TRBJ1-1, with unresolved D. The CDR3 has 12 amino acids. CDR1 is SEHNR and CDR2 is FQNEAQ in the germline V gene (reference sequence). Trimming left V 0 bases short and J 6 bases short, with 5 bases between. Here the CDR3 reads CASSLAWPEAFF. CDR3 nucleotide sequence: TGTGCCAGCAGCTTAGCTTGGCCTGAAGCTTTCTTT.

The rearrangement uses TRBV15 and TRBJ1-1; 8 bases map to TRBD1. With V trimmed by 0 bases and J by 10 bases, 4 bases remained unmatched. The CDR3 length is 13 residues. CDR1 is LNHNV, CDR2 YYDKDF, per germline (reference sequence). CDR3 sequence: CATSRDLTGVAFF. DNA for the CDR3: TGTGCCACCAGCAGAGACCTGACAGGGGTAGCTTTCTTT.

The chain recombines TRBV2 with TRBJ1-5; 8 bases agree with TRBD1. After removal of 7 bases from V and 3 bases from J, the junction contained 8 bases not matched to a gene. This CDR3 has 15 amino acids. Germline CDR1 SNHLY, CDR2 FYNNEI. The CDR3 bases are TGTGCCAGCAACTCACAGGGGGGAAACAATCAGCCCCAGCATTTT. Translation gives CASNSQGGNNQPQHF.

This clone was seen only a few times. The V gene is TRBV9, the J gene TRBJ1-1; D is possibly TRBD1 (6 bases). The CDR3 consists of 14 residues. Germline V gives CDR1 SGDLS, CDR2 YYNGEE. V was pared by 0 bases and J by 3 bases, with 9 bases between. The chain's CDR3 is CASSVGGGYTEAFF. In DNA form, the CDR3 reads TGTGCCAGCAGCGTAGGGGGGGGCTACACTGAAGCTTTCTTT.

J is TRBJ2-7 and V is TRBV10-1; TRBD2 aligns across 12 bases. CDR3 length equals 15 residues. Germline lookup yields CDR1 WNHNN and CDR2 SYGVQD (reference sequence). The J segment lost 6 bases and the V segment lost 2 bases, leaving 5 bases of the junction unmatched. The CDR3 is CASSEGLAGIAEQYF. The CDR3, as DNA: TGCGCCAGCAGTGAGGGACTAGCGGGAATAGCCGAGCAGTACTTC.

The V gene is TRBV19, the J gene TRBJ1-1; no clear D gene. The length of the CDR3 is 14 residues. The V and J ends lost 8 bases and 5 bases respectively, with 18 bases between them. CDR1 is LNHDA and CDR2 is SQIVND in the germline V gene (reference sequence). CDR3 loop: CASPGGPGGTEAFF. CDR3 nucleotide sequence: TGTGCCAGTCCGGGAGGACCGGGCGGGACTGAAGCTTTCTTT.

The rearrangement links TRBV7-2 to TRBJ1-2; unclear D gene. V lost 1 base to trimming and J lost 0 bases, with 12 bases between them. The germline V gene has CDR1 SGHTA and CDR2 FQGNSA. The CDR3 is 16 residues long. CDR3 sequence: CASSLVVGPANYGYTF. Here the CDR3 DNA reads TGTGCCAGCAGCTTAGTGGTGGGCCCTGCTAACTATGGCTACACCTTC.